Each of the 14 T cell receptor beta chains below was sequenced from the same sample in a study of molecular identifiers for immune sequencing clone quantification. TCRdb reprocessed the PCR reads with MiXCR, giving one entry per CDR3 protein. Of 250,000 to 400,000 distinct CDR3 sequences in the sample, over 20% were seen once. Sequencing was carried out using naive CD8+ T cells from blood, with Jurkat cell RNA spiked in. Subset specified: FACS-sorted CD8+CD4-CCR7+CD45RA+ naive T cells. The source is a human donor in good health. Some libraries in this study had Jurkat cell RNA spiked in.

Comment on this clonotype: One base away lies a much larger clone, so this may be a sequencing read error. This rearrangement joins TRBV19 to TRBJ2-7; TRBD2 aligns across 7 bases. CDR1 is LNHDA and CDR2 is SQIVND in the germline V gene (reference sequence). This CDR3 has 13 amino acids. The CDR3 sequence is CASNIAGSYEQYF. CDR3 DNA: TGTGCCAGTAATATAGCGGGCAGTTACGAGCAGTACTTC.

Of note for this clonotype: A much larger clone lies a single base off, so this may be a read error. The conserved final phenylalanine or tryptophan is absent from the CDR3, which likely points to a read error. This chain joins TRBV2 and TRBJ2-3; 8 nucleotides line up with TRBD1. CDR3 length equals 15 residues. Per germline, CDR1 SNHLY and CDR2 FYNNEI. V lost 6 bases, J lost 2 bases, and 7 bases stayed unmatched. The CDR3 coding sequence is TGTGCCAGCAGGGATGGACAGGGACACACAGATACGCAGTATTCT. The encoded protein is CASRDGQGHTDTQYS.

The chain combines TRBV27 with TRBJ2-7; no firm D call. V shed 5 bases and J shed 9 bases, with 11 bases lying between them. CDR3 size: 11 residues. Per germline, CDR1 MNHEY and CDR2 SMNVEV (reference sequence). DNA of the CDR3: TGTGCCAGCAGTGGAACTAAAGGGCAGTACTTC. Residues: CASSGTKGQYF.

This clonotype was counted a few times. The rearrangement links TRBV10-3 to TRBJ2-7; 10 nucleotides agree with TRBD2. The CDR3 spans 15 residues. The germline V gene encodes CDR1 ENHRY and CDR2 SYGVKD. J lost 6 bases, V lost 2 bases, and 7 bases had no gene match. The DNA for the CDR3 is TGTGCCATCAGTGAGCCCAGCGGGGGGGCCCCCGAGCAGTACTTC. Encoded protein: CAISEPSGGAPEQYF.

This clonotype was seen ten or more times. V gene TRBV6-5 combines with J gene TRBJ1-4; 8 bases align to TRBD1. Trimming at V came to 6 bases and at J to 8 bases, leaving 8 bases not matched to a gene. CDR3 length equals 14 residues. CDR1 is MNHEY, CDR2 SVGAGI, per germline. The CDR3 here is CASRPDRAREKLFF. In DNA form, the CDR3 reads TGTGCCAGCAGGCCGGACAGGGCTCGCGAAAAACTGTTTTTT.

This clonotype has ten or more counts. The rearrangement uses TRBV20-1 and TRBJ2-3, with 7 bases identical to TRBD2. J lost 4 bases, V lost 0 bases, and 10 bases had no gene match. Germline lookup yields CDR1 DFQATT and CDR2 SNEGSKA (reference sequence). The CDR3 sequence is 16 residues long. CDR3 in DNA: TGCAGTGCTAGAGATCCAGCCAGCGGGGTGCCAGATACGCAGTATTTT. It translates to CSARDPASGVPDTQYF.

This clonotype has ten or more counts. DNA for the CDR3: TGTGCCAGCACCCCTTGGGAAAGGTCACTCTACAATGAGCAGTTCTTC. Translated: CASTPWERSLYNEQFF. This chain uses TRBV6-2 or TRBV6-3 with TRBJ2-1, with D hard to call. Germline V gene sequence: CDR1 MNHEY, CDR2 SVGEGT. Trimming cost V 7 bases and J 3 bases, with 19 bases left between them. The CDR3 loop spans 16 amino acids.

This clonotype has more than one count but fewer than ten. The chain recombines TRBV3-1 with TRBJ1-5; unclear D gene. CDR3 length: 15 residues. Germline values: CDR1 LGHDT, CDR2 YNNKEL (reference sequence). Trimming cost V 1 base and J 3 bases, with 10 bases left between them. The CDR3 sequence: CASSQAGGNNQPQHF. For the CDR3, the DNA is TGTGCCAGCAGCCAAGCTGGAGGGAACAATCAGCCCCAGCATTTT.

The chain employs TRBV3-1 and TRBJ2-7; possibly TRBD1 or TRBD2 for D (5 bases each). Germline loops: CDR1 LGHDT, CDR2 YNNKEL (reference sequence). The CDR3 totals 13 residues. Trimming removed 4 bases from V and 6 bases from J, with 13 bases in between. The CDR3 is CASSPRRGAEQYF. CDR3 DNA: TGTGCCAGCAGCCCCCGGAGAGGGGCCGAGCAGTACTTC.

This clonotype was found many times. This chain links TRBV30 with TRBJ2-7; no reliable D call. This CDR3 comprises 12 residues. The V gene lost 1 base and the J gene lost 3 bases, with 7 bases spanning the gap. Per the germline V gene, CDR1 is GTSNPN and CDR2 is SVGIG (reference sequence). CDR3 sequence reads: CAWSAPSYEQYF. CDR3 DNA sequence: TGTGCCTGGAGTGCGCCCAGCTACGAGCAGTACTTC.

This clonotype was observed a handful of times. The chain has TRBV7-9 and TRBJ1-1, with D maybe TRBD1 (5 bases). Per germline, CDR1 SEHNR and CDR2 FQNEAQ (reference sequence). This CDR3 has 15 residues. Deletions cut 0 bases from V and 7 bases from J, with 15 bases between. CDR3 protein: CASSLALGRDIEAFF. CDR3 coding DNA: TGTGCCAGCAGCTTAGCGCTAGGCAGGGATATTGAAGCTTTCTTT.

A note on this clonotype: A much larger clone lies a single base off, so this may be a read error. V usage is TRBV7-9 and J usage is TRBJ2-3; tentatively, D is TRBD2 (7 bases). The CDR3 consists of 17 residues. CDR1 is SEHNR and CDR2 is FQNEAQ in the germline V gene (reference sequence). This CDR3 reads CASSLREDSSSTDAQYF. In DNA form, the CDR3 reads TGTGCCAGCAGCTTACGGGAGGACAGTTCTAGCACAGATGCGCAGTATTTT.

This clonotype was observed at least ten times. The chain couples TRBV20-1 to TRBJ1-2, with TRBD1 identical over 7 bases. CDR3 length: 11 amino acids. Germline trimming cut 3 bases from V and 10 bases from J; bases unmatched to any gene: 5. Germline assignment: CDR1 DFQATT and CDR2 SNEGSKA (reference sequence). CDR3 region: CSARSDRDYTF. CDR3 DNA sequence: TGCAGTGCTAGGTCAGACAGGGACTACACCTTC.

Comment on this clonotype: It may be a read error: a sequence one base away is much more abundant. The CDR3 protein is CASSPGTGDGSGYTF. CDR3 nucleotides: TGTGCCAGCTCACCGGGGACGGGCGATGGGAGTGGCTACACCTTC. This chain joins TRBV18 and TRBJ1-2, with D maybe TRBD1 (5 bases). The germline gives CDR1 KGHSH, CDR2 LQKENI. V was shortened by 3 bases and J by 7 bases, with 18 bases between the two germline ends. The CDR3 covers 15 residues.